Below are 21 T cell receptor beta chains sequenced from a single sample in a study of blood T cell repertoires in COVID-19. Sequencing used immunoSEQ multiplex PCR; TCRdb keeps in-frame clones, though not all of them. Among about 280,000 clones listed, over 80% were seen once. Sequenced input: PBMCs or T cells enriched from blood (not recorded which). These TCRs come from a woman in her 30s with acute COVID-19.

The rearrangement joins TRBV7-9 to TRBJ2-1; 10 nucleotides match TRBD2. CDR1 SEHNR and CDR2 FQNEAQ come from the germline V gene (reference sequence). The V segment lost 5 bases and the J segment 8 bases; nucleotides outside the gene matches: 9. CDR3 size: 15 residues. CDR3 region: CASSRRLAGGDEQFF. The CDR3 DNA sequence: TGTGCCAGCAGCCGAAGACTAGCGGGTGGAGATGAGCAGTTCTTC.

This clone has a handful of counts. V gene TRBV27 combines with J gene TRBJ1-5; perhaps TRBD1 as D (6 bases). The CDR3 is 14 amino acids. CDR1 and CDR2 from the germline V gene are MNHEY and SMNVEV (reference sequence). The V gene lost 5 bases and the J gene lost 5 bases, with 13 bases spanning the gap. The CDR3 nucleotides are TGTGCCAGCAGTCCACAGGGATATTATCAGCCCCAGCATTTT. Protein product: CASSPQGYYQPQHF.

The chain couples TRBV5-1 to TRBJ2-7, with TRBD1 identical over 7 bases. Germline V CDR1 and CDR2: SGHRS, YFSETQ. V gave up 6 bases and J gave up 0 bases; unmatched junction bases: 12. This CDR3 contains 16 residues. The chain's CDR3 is CASTSFEGQRSYEQYF. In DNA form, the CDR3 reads TGCGCCAGCACCTCCTTCGAGGGACAGCGCTCCTACGAGCAGTACTTC. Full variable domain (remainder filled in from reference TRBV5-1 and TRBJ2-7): KAGVTQTPRYLIKTRGQQVTLSCSPISGHRSVSWYQQTPGQGLQFLFEYFSETQRNKGNFPGRFSGRQFSNSRSEMNVSTLELGDSALYLCASTSFEGQRSYEQYFGPGTRLTVT.

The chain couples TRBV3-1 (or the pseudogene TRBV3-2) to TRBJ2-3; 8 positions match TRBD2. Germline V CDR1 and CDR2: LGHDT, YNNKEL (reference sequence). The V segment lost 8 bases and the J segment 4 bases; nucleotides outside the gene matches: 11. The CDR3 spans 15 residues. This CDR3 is CASDQSGLAADTQYF. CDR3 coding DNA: TGTGCCAGCGACCAATCTGGACTAGCCGCAGATACGCAGTATTTT.

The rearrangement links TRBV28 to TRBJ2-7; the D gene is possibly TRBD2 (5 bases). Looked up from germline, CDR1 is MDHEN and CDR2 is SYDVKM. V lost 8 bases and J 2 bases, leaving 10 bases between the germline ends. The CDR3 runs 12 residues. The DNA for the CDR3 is TGTGCCAGCCGGACGGAGGCCTACGAGCAGTACTTC. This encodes CASRTEAYEQYF.

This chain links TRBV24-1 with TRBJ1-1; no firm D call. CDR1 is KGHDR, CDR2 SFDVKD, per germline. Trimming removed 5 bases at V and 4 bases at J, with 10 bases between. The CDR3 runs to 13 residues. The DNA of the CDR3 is TGTGCCACCAGTGGGGCTCGGGGCACTGAAGCTTTCTTT. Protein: CATSGARGTEAFF.

CDR3 in amino acids: CASAPNSADNYGYTF. CDR3 in DNA: TGTGCCAGCGCTCCAAACAGTGCCGATAACTATGGCTACACCTTC. This chain uses TRBV6-5 with TRBJ1-2; D not certain. V was cut by 8 bases and J by 1 base, with 17 bases left in between. The CDR3 totals 15 residues. CDR1 and CDR2 (germline): MNHEY, SVGAGI.

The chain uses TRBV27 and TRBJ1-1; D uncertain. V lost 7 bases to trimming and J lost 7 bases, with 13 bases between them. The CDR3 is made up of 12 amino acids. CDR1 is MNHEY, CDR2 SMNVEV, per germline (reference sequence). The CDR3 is CASTLKLSEAFF. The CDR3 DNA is TGTGCCAGCACCCTTAAGCTTAGTGAAGCTTTCTTT.

The CDR3 loop is CASSLDLADTDTQYF. The CDR3 nucleotides read TGTGCCAGCAGTTTAGACCTAGCGGACACAGATACGCAGTATTTT. The chain recombines TRBV28 with TRBJ2-3, with 7 bases fitting TRBD2. Germline V gene sequence: CDR1 MDHEN, CDR2 SYDVKM. The J segment lost 2 bases and the V segment lost 2 bases, leaving 4 bases of the junction unmatched. This CDR3 has 15 residues.

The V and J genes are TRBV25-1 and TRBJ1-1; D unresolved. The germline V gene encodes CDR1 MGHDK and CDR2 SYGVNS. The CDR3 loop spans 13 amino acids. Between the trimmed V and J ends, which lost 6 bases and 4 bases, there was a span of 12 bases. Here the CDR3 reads CASSLAGGTEAFF. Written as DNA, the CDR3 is TGTGCCAGCAGCCTGGCTGGAGGCACTGAAGCTTTCTTT.

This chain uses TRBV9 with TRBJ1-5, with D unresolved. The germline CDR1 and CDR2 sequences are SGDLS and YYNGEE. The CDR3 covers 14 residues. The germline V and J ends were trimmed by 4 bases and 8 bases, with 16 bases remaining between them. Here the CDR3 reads CASSRSSSTEPQHF. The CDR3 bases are TGTGCCAGCAGCCGTAGTAGCTCAACTGAGCCCCAGCATTTT.

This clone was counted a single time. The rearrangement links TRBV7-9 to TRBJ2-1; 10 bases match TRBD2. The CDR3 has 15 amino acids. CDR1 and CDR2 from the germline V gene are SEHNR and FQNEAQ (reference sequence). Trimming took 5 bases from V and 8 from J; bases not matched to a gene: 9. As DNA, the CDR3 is TGTGCCAGCAGCCAACGGACTAGCGGTGGCGATGAGCAGTTCTTC. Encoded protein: CASSQRTSGGDEQFF.

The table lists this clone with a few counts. DNA for the CDR3: TGTGCCTGGAGTGTAGGAAGTAACGATCCGCAGGGAATTCCTGGAAACACCATATATTTT. It encodes CAWSVGSNDPQGIPGNTIYF. V gene TRBV30 combines with J gene TRBJ1-3; TRBD1 might be the D (5 bases). The germline V gene encodes CDR1 GTSNPN and CDR2 SVGIG (reference sequence). Trimming pared 0 bases from V and 2 bases from J, leaving 26 bases between. The length of the CDR3 is 20 residues.

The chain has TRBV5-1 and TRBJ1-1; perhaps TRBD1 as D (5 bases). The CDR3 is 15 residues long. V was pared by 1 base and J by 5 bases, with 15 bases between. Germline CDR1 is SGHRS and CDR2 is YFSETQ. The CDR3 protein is CASSLLAGGETEAFF. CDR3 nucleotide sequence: TGCGCCAGCAGCTTGCTGGCGGGAGGGGAAACTGAAGCTTTCTTT.

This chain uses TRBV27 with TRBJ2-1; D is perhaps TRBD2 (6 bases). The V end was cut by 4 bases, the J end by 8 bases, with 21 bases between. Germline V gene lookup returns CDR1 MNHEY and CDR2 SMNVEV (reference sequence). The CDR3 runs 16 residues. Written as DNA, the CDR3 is TGTGCCAGCAGTTCACACTCCGGGCCCAGGGACTATGAGCAGTTCTTC. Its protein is CASSSHSGPRDYEQFF.

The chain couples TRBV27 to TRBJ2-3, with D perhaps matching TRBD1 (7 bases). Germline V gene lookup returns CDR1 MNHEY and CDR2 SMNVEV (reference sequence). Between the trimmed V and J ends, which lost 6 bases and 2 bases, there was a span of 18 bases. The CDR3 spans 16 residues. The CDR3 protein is CASRQGWRGPTDTQYF. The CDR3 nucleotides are TGTGCCAGCAGACAGGGGTGGAGGGGACCCACAGATACGCAGTATTTT.

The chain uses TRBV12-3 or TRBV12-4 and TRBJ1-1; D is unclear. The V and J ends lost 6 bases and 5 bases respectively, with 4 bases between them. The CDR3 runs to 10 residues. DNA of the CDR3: TGTGCCAGCAGGCGAACTGAAGCTTTCTTT. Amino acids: CASRRTEAFF.

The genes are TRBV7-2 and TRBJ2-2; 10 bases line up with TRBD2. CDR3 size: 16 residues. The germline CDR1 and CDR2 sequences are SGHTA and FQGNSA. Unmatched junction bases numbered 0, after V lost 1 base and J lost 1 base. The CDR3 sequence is CASSLGTSGNTGELFF. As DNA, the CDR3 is TGTGCCAGCAGCTTAGGGACTAGCGGGAACACCGGGGAGCTGTTTTTT.

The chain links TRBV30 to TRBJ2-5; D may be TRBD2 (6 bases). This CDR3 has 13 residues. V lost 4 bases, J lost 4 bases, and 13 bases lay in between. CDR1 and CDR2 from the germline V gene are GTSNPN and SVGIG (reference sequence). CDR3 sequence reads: CAWTITGVETQYF. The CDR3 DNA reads TGTGCCTGGACCATCACGGGGGTAGAGACCCAGTACTTC.

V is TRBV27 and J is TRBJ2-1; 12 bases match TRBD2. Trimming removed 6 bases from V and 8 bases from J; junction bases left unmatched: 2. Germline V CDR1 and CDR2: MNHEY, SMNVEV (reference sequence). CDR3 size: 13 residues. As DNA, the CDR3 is TGTGCCAGCAGGACTAGCGGGAGTGATGAGCAGTTCTTC. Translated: CASRTSGSDEQFF.

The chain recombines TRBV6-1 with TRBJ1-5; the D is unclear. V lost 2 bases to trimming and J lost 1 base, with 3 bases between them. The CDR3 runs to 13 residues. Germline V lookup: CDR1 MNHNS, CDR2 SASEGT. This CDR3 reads CASSESSNQPQHF. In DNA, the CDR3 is TGTGCCAGCAGTGAATCGAGCAATCAGCCCCAGCATTTT.